This TCR beta chain is drawn from a study of T cell repertoires in cytomegalovirus infection. Overall study context: Epitope selection comprised recently identified HLA-C-restricted CMV epitopes and well-studied HLA-B-restricted CMV epitopes. Indications came from public TCR beta signatures; they pointed to CMV infection and to a matching HLA type. Overall study findings and caveats: CMV-specific TCR beta clonotypes restricted by HLA-C dominated the ex vivo response.

Looked up from germline, CDR1 is SGHTA and CDR2 is FQGNSA. Trimming cost V 5 bases and J 0 bases, with 15 bases left between them. The CDR3 spans 16 residues. In its sample, this clonotype was seen a few times. Its antigen is as yet unknown. TCRdb independently ran MiXCR on the reads; one entry per CDR3 protein. Of fewer than 950,000 distinct CDR3 sequences in the sample, 30% to 35% were seen once. This specimen was cultured CD8+ T cells from PBMCs, taken from culture after CMV antigen stimulation. The source of this sequence is a human donor in good health (CMV status not recorded). Some clones in this sample may be carry-over from other donors' samples. The chain combines TRBV7-2 with TRBJ2-3; D might be TRBD2 (6 bases). Here the CDR3 reads CASSPIGAGSTDTQYF. CDR3 DNA sequence: TGTGCCAGCAGCCCCATCGGGGCGGGGAGCACAGATACGCAGTATTTT.